This TCR beta chain derives from a study of blood T cell repertoires in COVID-19. Overall study context: Samples representing acute and convalescent COVID-19 were sourced from the United States, Italy and Spain. PBMCs, B-cell-depleted T cells, or T cells provided the cDNA or gDNA that made up the material.

Original methodology: Nucleated cell number was recorded as an estimate derived from reference gene primer amplification. The repertoire was sequenced with immunoSEQ multiplex PCR; TCRdb's copy has only in-frame clones and lacks some. Clone size and the V and J calls come from that table; the DNA yielded D and trimming. This sample has roughly 250,000 clones, with around 82% found just once. Germline V gene sequence: CDR1 SGDLS, CDR2 YYNGEE. Trimming stripped 1 base from V and 4 bases from J, with 11 bases between. The CDR3 length is 14 residues. The Seattle patients joined while their infection was active and were tracked longitudinally afterward.

Sequencing used peripheral blood. This TCR was sampled from a human donor with COVID-19, enrolled during active disease. The donor label of this sample is uncertain. The V gene is TRBV9, the J gene TRBJ1-2, with D uncertain. The CDR3 here is CASSVRPGGYGYTF. The CDR3, as DNA: TGTGCCAGCAGCGTAAGGCCTGGAGGCTATGGCTACACCTTC.